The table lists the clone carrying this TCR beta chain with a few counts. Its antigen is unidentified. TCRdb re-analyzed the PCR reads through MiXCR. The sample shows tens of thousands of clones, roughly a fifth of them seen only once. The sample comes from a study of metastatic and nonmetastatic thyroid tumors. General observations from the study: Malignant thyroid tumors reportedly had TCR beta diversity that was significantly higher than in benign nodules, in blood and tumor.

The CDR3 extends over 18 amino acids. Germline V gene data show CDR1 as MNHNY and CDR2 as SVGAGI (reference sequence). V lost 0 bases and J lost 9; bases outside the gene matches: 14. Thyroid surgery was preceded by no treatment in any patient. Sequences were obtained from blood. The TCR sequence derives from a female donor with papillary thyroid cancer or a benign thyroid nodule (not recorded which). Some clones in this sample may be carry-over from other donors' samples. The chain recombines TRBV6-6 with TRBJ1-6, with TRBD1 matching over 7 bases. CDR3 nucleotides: TGTGCCAGCAGTTACTCGATTCGGACAGGTGACTTGGCTTCACCCCTCCACTTT. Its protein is CASSYSIRTGDLASPLHF.